This TCR beta chain was sequenced for a study of cytomegalovirus exposure and HLA in healthy donors. General observations from the study: The study found most TCR sequences rare, yet found some public TCRs in many donors. A later analysis revealed that TCR association rates differed between HLA loci, peaking at DRB1 and bottoming out at HLA-C.

Each donor was healthy, and each was a bone marrow donor. Remarks on this clone: Its antigen is currently unknown.

PCR employed 60 Vbeta and 13 Jbeta primers. The table came from immunoSEQ multiplex PCR; TCRdb's copy has only in-frame clones and leaves some out. The data hold about 200,000 clones, with roughly 80% observed a single time. The TCR originated in a man aged 25-40 years in good health and CMV-seronegative. Sequencing was performed on PBMCs.

The CDR3 bases are TGTGCCAGCAGTGGAGGAGGCAATCAGCCCCAGCATTTT. It translates to CASSGGGNQPQHF. This rearrangement joins TRBV6-1 to TRBJ1-5, with D hard to call. The CDR3 is 13 amino acids. The germline CDR1 and CDR2 sequences are MNHNS and SASEGT. Trimming pared 4 bases from V and 2 bases from J, leaving 6 bases between.